This is a list of T cell receptor beta chains from one sample in a study of vaccination and CD4 T cells after COVID-19. TCRdb reanalysed the PCR reads using MiXCR and keeps one entry per CDR3 protein. The repertoire holds roughly 7,200 distinct CDR3 sequences, with 35% as singletons. Their antigen targets remain unknown. The sample taken for sequencing was CD4+ T cells from blood, cultured in vitro. The receptor source for this set is a human donor in good health. CDR3s include the opening cysteine and the closing phenylalanine or tryptophan. D genes are given only for firm matches. Rows give clone size only sometimes, using once, few, many, or a class for an expanded clone.

j_call,clone_size,v_call,d_call,cdr3_aa,cdr3_nt
TRBJ2-2,-,TRBV6-2/TRBV6-3,-,CAIGFGPGELFF,TGTGCCATCGGTTTCGGTCCCGGGGAGCTGTTTTTT
TRBJ2-3,-,TRBV20-1,-,CSARVGGDTQYF,TGCAGTGCTAGAGTAGGGGGAGATACGCAGTATTTT
TRBJ1-1,-,TRBV10-3,TRBD1,CAISERQGGNTEAFF,TGTGCCATCAGTGAGAGACAGGGGGGGAACACTGAAGCTTTCTTT
TRBJ2-7,-,TRBV2,-,CASGRSSYEQYF,TGTGCCAGCGGACGCAGCTCCTACGAGCAGTACTTC
TRBJ1-1,-,TRBV18,TRBD1,CASSPGQGRVTEAFF,TGTGCCAGCTCACCAGGACAGGGTCGCGTCACTGAAGCTTTCTTT
TRBJ1-1,few,TRBV7-3,-,CASSLASGTLSTEAFF,TGTGCCAGCAGCTTAGCCTCCGGGACGCTGAGCACTGAAGCTTTCTTT
TRBJ2-6,-,TRBV6-2/TRBV6-3,-,CASSYRPNSGANVLTF,TGTGCCAGCAGTTACAGACCGAACTCTGGGGCCAACGTCCTGACTTTC
TRBJ1-3,-,TRBV6-1,-,CASMKQAGNTIYF,TGTGCCAGCATGAAACAGGCCGGGAACACCATATATTTT
TRBJ1-5,medium-sized,TRBV6-5,-,CASSSGDGNQPQHF,TGTGCCAGCAGTTCAGGGGACGGCAATCAGCCCCAGCATTTT
TRBJ1-6,-,TRBV12-3/TRBV12-4,TRBD1,CASSRQGESPLHF,TGTGCCAGCAGTAGACAGGGTGAATCGCCCCTCCACTTT
TRBJ2-5,-,TRBV4-2,-,CASRGLGEGETQYF,TGTGCCAGCAGAGGGTTAGGAGAGGGGGAGACCCAGTACTTC
TRBJ1-3,few,TRBV6-1,TRBD1,CASRGQGPIYF,TGTGCCAGCAGGGGACAGGGTCCCATATATTTT
TRBJ2-6,-,TRBV2,TRBD2,CASSEGGRGMPGANVLTF,TGTGCCAGCAGTGAGGGTGGGCGGGGGATGCCTGGGGCCAACGTCCTGACTTTC
TRBJ2-7,-,TRBV7-9,-,CASNPQEESYEQYF,TGTGCCAGCAACCCCCAGGAGGAATCCTACGAGCAGTACTTC
TRBJ1-1,-,TRBV7-9,-,CASSSTVGTEAFF,TGTGCCAGCAGCTCGACGGTGGGAACTGAAGCTTTCTTT
TRBJ1-5,-,TRBV19,-,CASSISRGSNQPQHF,TGTGCCAGTAGTATTAGTCGGGGCAGCAATCAGCCCCAGCATTTT
TRBJ1-5,few,TRBV20-1,-,CSAIIGLDLPQHF,TGCAGTGCTATTATAGGGCTCGATTTACCCCAGCATTTT
TRBJ1-1,few,TRBV7-3,-,CASSLTLGSEAFF,TGTGCCAGCAGCTTAACCTTAGGATCTGAAGCTTTCTTT
TRBJ2-7,few,TRBV14,-,CASSHTRDSPTYEQYF,TGTGCCAGCAGCCACACAAGAGACTCACCTACCTACGAGCAGTACTTC
TRBJ2-2,-,TRBV25-1,-,CASIGANTGELFF,TGTGCCAGCATCGGGGCGAACACCGGGGAGCTGTTTTTT
TRBJ1-1,few,TRBV5-8,-,CASSLAAANEAFF,TGTGCCAGCAGCTTGGCGGCAGCAAATGAAGCTTTCTTT
TRBJ2-3,-,TRBV12-3/TRBV12-4,-,CASSLERYSHTDTQYF,TGTGCCAGCAGTTTAGAGCGCTACTCACACACAGATACGCAGTATTTT
TRBJ1-3,-,TRBV30,-,CAWDLSGNTIYF,TGTGCCTGGGACCTCTCTGGAAACACCATATATTTT
TRBJ1-6,once,TRBV11-2,-,CASSPYGGSVFYNSPLHF,TGTGCCAGCAGCCCATACGGTGGGAGTGTGTTCTATAATTCACCCCTCCACTTT
TRBJ2-3,few,TRBV6-4,-,CASSDSASSSTDTQYF,TGTGCCAGCAGTGACTCGGCTAGCTCTAGCACAGATACGCAGTATTTT
TRBJ2-1,-,TRBV19,TRBD2,CASTNGGFYNEQFF,TGTGCCAGTACGAACGGGGGGTTCTACAATGAGCAGTTCTTC
TRBJ2-3,-,TRBV6-1,TRBD2,CASSKTSGGATDTQYF,TGTGCCAGCAGTAAAACTAGCGGGGGGGCCACAGATACGCAGTATTTT
TRBJ2-3,-,TRBV2,-,CASSEGAQDTQYF,TGTGCCAGCAGTGAAGGGGCACAAGATACGCAGTATTTT
TRBJ2-5,few,TRBV10-3,TRBD2,CAISERGLAGGRGETQYF,TGTGCCATCAGTGAGAGGGGACTAGCGGGGGGAAGAGGGGAGACCCAGTACTTC
TRBJ1-6,-,TRBV6-4,-,CASSDRDNSPLHF,TGTGCCAGCAGTGACAGGGATAATTCACCCCTCCACTTT
TRBJ2-5,-,TRBV5-1,TRBD1,CASSLDRGHQETQYF,TGCGCCAGCAGCTTAGACAGGGGGCACCAAGAGACCCAGTACTTC
TRBJ2-1,-,TRBV19,-,CASSRQSNEQFF,TGTGCCAGTAGTCGACAGAGCAATGAGCAGTTCTTC
TRBJ1-6,-,TRBV3-1,-,CASSQEVSPLHF,TGTGCCAGCAGCCAAGAGGTTTCACCCCTCCACTTT
TRBJ1-1,-,TRBV20-1,-,CSARDPMTGAGEAFF,TGCAGTGCTAGAGATCCGATGACAGGTGCGGGTGAAGCTTTCTTT
TRBJ2-1,few,TRBV24-1,-,CATSDGRSNEQFF,TGTGCCACCAGTGATGGACGGAGCAATGAGCAGTTCTTC
TRBJ2-5,few,TRBV6-1,-,CASSQQGSQETQYF,TGTGCCAGCAGTCAACAGGGTTCCCAAGAGACCCAGTACTTC
TRBJ2-7,once,TRBV6-1,-,CASSPSLVSREQYF,TGTGCCAGCAGTCCTTCGTTAGTATCGAGGGAGCAGTACTTC
TRBJ1-2,-,TRBV12-3/TRBV12-4,TRBD1,CASSSYGTANYGYTF,TGTGCCAGCAGTTCCTACGGGACAGCTAACTATGGCTACACCTTC
TRBJ1-1,few,TRBV2,-,CASRYLSGAEAFF,TGTGCCAGCCGATACTTGAGTGGCGCTGAAGCTTTCTTT
TRBJ2-5,few,TRBV20-1,-,CSARALETQYF,TGCAGTGCTAGGGCTCTAGAGACCCAGTACTTC
TRBJ2-7,-,TRBV7-2,TRBD1,CASRRTGGASYEQYF,TGTGCCAGCAGACGAACAGGGGGCGCTTCCTACGAGCAGTACTTC
TRBJ1-1,medium-sized,TRBV15,-,CATSLNTEAFF,TGTGCCACCAGCCTAAACACTGAAGCTTTCTTT
TRBJ1-2,few,TRBV20-1,-,CSGSTGLDGYTF,TGCAGTGGTAGTACGGGGCTGGATGGCTACACCTTC
TRBJ2-4,-,TRBV7-8,-,CASSLARQGLIPLAKNIQYF,TGTGCCAGCAGCTTAGCGAGACAGGGACTAATACCGCTAGCCAAAAACATTCAGTACTTC
TRBJ2-7,-,TRBV20-1,-,CSASVQQAGEQYF,TGCAGTGCTAGTGTCCAGCAAGCCGGCGAGCAGTACTTC
TRBJ1-1,-,TRBV5-6,-,CASSIYTVRADEAFF,TGTGCCAGCAGCATCTATACGGTCAGGGCTGATGAAGCTTTCTTT
TRBJ1-1,medium-sized,TRBV27,TRBD1,CASSLRTGVTEAFF,TGTGCCAGCAGTTTGCGGACAGGAGTCACTGAAGCTTTCTTT
TRBJ2-3,-,TRBV27,TRBD1,CASSFLGQGRTDTQYF,TGTGCCAGCAGTTTCCTGGGACAGGGGAGAACAGATACGCAGTATTTT
TRBJ1-2,-,TRBV29-1,-,CSVNSGEGYTF,TGCAGCGTTAACAGTGGAGAAGGCTACACCTTC
TRBJ1-5,-,TRBV30,-,CAWSHKGGSNQPQHF,TGTGCCTGGAGTCATAAGGGGGGATCCAATCAGCCCCAGCATTTT
TRBJ2-7,-,TRBV10-1,-,CASSDSKQGGREQYF,TGCGCCAGCAGTGATTCCAAACAGGGTGGGCGCGAGCAGTACTTC
TRBJ2-5,few,TRBV19,-,CASSTTQETQYF,TGTGCCAGTAGTACTACCCAAGAGACCCAGTACTTC